This T cell receptor (beta chain) is drawn from a study of cytomegalovirus exposure and HLA in healthy donors. Per germline, CDR1 LNHDA and CDR2 SQIVND (reference sequence). The CDR3 spans 16 residues. Trimming removed 5 bases at V and 10 bases at J, with 24 bases between. The PCR was carried out with 60 Vbeta primers and 13 Jbeta primers. Only in-frame clones appear in the TCRdb table, and some are missing; sequencing was by immunoSEQ multiplex PCR. The profile shows 130,000 to 150,000 clones, over 75% of them singletons. V usage is TRBV19 and J usage is TRBJ1-3; a possible D gene is TRBD1 (6 bases). Sequencing was performed on PBMCs. This clonotype was sampled from a woman between 25 and 40 years old in good health and CMV-seronegative. CDR3 DNA: TGTGCCAGTAGTCCTTTACGACAGGATCTAATGAGTACCATATATTTT. This encodes CASSPLRQDLMSTIYF.